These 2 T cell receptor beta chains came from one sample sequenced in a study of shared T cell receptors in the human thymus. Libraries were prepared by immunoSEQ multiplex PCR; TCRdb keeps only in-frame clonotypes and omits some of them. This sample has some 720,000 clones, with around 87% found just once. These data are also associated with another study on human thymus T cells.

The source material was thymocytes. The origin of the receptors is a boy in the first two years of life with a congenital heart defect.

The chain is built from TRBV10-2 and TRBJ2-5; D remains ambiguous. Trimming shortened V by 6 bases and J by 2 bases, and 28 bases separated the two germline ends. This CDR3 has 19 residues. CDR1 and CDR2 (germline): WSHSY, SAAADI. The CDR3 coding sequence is TGCGCCAGCAGGCGAGACAAGACCGGTGGCAACCGCAGACAAGAGACCCAGTACTTC. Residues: CASRRDKTGGNRRQETQYF.

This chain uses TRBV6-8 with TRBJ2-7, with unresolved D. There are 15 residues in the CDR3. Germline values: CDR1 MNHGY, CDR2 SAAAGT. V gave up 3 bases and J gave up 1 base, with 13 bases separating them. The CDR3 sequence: CASSYLGSCSYEQYF. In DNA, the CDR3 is TGTGCCAGCAGTTATTTAGGTAGCTGTTCCTACGAGCAGTACTTC.